The clone carrying this T cell receptor (beta chain) was picked up many times. The time point: newly diagnosed GD, antithyroid drugs for less than 3 months. From PBMCs, RNA was extracted and then used to make the TCR library. This specimen comes from a study of regulatory T cells in long-lasting Graves disease. V dropped 2 bases and J dropped 7 bases, with 12 bases sitting between them. Germline V gives CDR1 GTSNPN, CDR2 SVGIG (reference sequence). The CDR3 runs to 14 residues. CDR3 regions were amplified by Arm-PCR using iRepertoire HTBI primers to build TCR beta libraries. TCRdb ran MiXCR on the multiplex PCR reads and lists one entry per CDR3 protein. The data show approximately 400,000 distinct CDR3 sequences, approximately 15% seen once. This same sample was also part of a study on T cells in Graves' hyperthyroidism and ophthalmopathy.

The chain employs TRBV30 and TRBJ1-6; a weak D match, TRBD1 (5 bases). The sequenced sample was peripheral blood mononuclear cells (PBMCs), obtained at new diagnosis, from a patient treated with antithyroid drugs. The TCR originated in a woman younger than 45 with Graves disease. In DNA form, the CDR3 reads TGTGCCTGGAGTTCGGGCAGGGTAAATTCACCCCTCCACTTT. Translation gives CAWSSGRVNSPLHF.